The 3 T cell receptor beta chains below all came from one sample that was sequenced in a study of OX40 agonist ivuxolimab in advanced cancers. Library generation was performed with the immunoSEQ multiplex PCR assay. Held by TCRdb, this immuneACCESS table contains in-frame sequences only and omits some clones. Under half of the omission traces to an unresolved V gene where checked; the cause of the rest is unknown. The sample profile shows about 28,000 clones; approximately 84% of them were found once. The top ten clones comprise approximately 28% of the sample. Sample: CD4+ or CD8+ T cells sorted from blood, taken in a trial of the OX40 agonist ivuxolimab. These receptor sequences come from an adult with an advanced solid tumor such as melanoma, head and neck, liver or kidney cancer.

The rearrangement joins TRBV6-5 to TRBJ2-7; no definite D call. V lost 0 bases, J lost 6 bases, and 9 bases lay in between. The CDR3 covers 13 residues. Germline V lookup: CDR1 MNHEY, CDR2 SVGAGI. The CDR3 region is CASSYSDGREQYF. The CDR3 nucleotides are TGTGCCAGCAGTTACTCCGACGGACGCGAGCAGTACTTC.

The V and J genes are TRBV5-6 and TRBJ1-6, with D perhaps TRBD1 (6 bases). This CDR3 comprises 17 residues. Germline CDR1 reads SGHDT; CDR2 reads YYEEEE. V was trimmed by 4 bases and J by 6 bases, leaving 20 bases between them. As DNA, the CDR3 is TGTGCCAGCAGCCCCGGGACAAGGGGGTCGAGTAATTCACCCCTCCACTTT. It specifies CASSPGTRGSSNSPLHF.

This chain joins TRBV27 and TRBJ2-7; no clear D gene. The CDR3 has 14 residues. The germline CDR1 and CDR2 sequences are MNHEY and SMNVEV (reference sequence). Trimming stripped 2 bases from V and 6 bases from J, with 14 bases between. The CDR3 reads CASSLVVKSSEQYF. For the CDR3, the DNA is TGTGCCAGCAGTTTAGTTGTAAAATCGAGCGAGCAGTACTTC.